The entry below gives a single TCR beta chain sequence along with its context. Those enrolled in Seattle joined during active infection and were followed longitudinally afterward. This sample is drawn from a study of blood T cell repertoires in COVID-19. Study in general: Sites in the United States, Italy and Spain provided acute and convalescent COVID-19 samples.

Trimming pared 2 bases from V and 0 bases from J, leaving 19 bases between. This CDR3 is built from 19 residues. Germline CDR1 reads MGHRA; CDR2 reads YSYEKL. Profiled with immunoSEQ multiplex PCR; TCRdb holds only in-frame clones, not every one. The sample shows some 38,000 clones, about 76% of them seen only once. The receptor was isolated from a man aged 70-80 years with COVID-19, enrolled during active disease. The sample taken for sequencing was peripheral blood. The V gene is TRBV4-1, the J gene TRBJ1-4, with D perhaps TRBD1 (6 bases). In nucleotides, the CDR3 is TGCGCCAGCAGCCAAATCCCCTTGGGGGGGCTCCCAACTAATGAAAAACTGTTTTTT. Its protein is CASSQIPLGGLPTNEKLFF.